These 18 T cell receptor beta chains were all obtained from the same sample, sequenced in a study of T cells after somatic rescue of genetic block. Repertoires were generated with immunoSEQ multiplex PCR, while TCRdb's copy carries only in-frame clones and drops some. The top ten hold approximately 19% of the sample, which has 13,000 or so clones, around 72% seen once. Material for sequencing was peripheral blood mononuclear cells (PBMCs). The receptors stem from a boy aged 5-17 years.

The chain recombines TRBV5-1 with TRBJ2-5; unclear D gene. Per germline, CDR1 SGHRS and CDR2 YFSETQ. The CDR3 totals 13 residues. Trimming pared 0 bases from V and 5 bases from J, leaving 8 bases between. CDR3 sequence (DNA): TGCGCCAGCAGCTTGGTAGTGGCTGAGACCCAGTACTTC. As protein: CASSLVVAETQYF.

V is TRBV5-1 and J is TRBJ1-2; D is uncertain. Trimming removed 0 bases at V and 0 bases at J, with 3 bases between. Germline CDR1 is SGHRS and CDR2 is YFSETQ. This CDR3 has 13 residues. The CDR3 loop reads CASSLGSNYGYTF. For the CDR3, the DNA is TGCGCCAGCAGCTTGGGATCTAACTATGGCTACACCTTC.

This chain joins TRBV28 and TRBJ1-5; D unclear. The V gene's germline CDR1 is MDHEN and CDR2 SYDVKM. V gave up 7 bases and J gave up 7 bases, with 8 bases separating them. The CDR3 is 11 residues long. CDR3 in amino acids: CASMGTQPQHF. The CDR3 DNA sequence: TGTGCCAGCATGGGAACACAGCCCCAGCATTTT.

J is TRBJ1-1 and V is TRBV9; D is possibly TRBD1 (5 bases). Per germline, CDR1 SGDLS and CDR2 YYNGEE. The CDR3 contains 14 residues. The ends were cut back, 4 bases at V and 5 bases at J, with 15 bases in the middle. For the CDR3, the DNA is TGTGCCAGCAGCCCCCCGGGACTGGGTACTGAAGCTTTCTTT. Amino acids: CASSPPGLGTEAFF.

This chain joins TRBV5-1 and TRBJ1-2; 7 bases are a match to TRBD1. V was pared by 7 bases and J by 4 bases, with 7 bases of the junction left unmatched. Germline V gives CDR1 SGHRS, CDR2 YFSETQ. This CDR3 spans 13 amino acids. The CDR3 region is CASHLPGGYGYTF. CDR3 nucleotide sequence: TGCGCCAGCCACCTCCCAGGGGGCTATGGCTACACCTTC.

The genes are TRBV18 and TRBJ2-1; 13 nucleotides agree with TRBD2. Per the germline V gene, CDR1 is KGHSH and CDR2 is LQKENI. The V segment lost 3 bases and the J segment 9 bases; nucleotides outside the gene matches: 8. The length of the CDR3 is 16 residues. The chain's CDR3 is CASSPRTSGRFGEQFF. CDR3 DNA: TGTGCCAGCTCACCGCGGACTAGCGGGAGATTCGGTGAGCAGTTCTTC.

By sample fraction, this clone is large. V usage is TRBV11-2 and J usage is TRBJ2-7, with no clear D. CDR1 and CDR2 from the germline V gene are SGHAT and FQNNGV. Trimming shortened V by 8 bases and J by 5 bases, and 10 bases separated the two germline ends. The CDR3 length is 11 residues. The CDR3 DNA is TGTGCCAGCCGAACGATCCACGAGCAGTACTTC. It encodes CASRTIHEQYF.

V is TRBV9 and J is TRBJ2-1, with 13 bases aligning to TRBD2. The CDR3 has 17 amino acids. Germline trimming cut 0 bases from V and 3 bases from J; bases unmatched to any gene: 3. Germline-derived CDR1 and CDR2 are SGDLS and YYNGEE. In DNA form, the CDR3 reads TGTGCCAGCAGCGTAGGGACTAGCGGGGGCTTCTACAATGAGCAGTTCTTC. Translated, it gives CASSVGTSGGFYNEQFF.

In its sample, this clone was seen once. The chain recombines TRBV30 with TRBJ1-5; D not certain. CDR1 and CDR2 (germline): GTSNPN, SVGIG (reference sequence). The ends were cut back, 7 bases at V and 3 bases at J, with 13 bases in the middle. The CDR3 spans 13 residues. The chain's CDR3 is CAYSLAFNQPQHF. CDR3 nucleotides: TGTGCCTATTCGCTAGCCTTCAATCAGCCCCAGCATTTT.

This clone turned up a few times. This rearrangement joins TRBV21-1 to TRBJ1-6. TRBV21-1 is a known pseudogene. The CDR3 is 16 residues long. The CDR3 reads CASSKHEVGVWSPLHF. CDR3 DNA: TGTGCCAGCAGCAAACACGAGGTGGGGGTTTGGTCACCCCTCCACTTT.

V is TRBV15 and J is TRBJ2-3; TRBD1 matches at 7 bases. V lost 8 bases, J lost 1 base, and 9 bases stayed unmatched. Germline assignment: CDR1 LNHNV and CDR2 YYDKDF (reference sequence). This CDR3 has 15 residues. This CDR3 is CATGNTGVRTDTQYF. Written as DNA, the CDR3 is TGTGCCACCGGGAATACAGGGGTTCGCACAGATACGCAGTATTTT.

The chain is built from TRBV5-1 and TRBJ2-7; the match to TRBD2 covers 11 bases. Trimming removed 4 bases from V and 2 bases from J; junction bases left unmatched: 11. The CDR3 is made up of 17 amino acids. In germline, CDR1 is SGHRS, CDR2 YFSETQ. Here the CDR3 DNA reads TGCGCCAGCAGCACGGGGCGACTAGCGGGAAAACCCTACGAGCAGTACTTC. Translated, it gives CASSTGRLAGKPYEQYF. The whole variable domain, remainder taken from reference TRBV5-1 and TRBJ2-7, is KAGVTQTPRYLIKTRGQQVTLSCSPISGHRSVSWYQQTPGQGLQFLFEYFSETQRNKGNFPGRFSGRQFSNSRSEMNVSTLELGDSALYLCASSTGRLAGKPYEQYFGPGTRLTVT.

The CDR3: CASSDRQGLGYTF. In DNA, the CDR3 is TGTGCCAGCAGTGACCGACAGGGGCTTGGCTACACCTTC. The genes are TRBV6-4 and TRBJ1-2; 8 positions agree with TRBD1. V shed 2 bases and J 7 bases; nucleotides not matched to a gene: 3. This CDR3 has 13 residues. CDR1 and CDR2 (germline): MRHNA, SNTAGT.

The rearrangement uses TRBV28 and TRBJ2-1; TRBD2 matches 10 bases. The length of the CDR3 is 14 residues. V gave up 7 bases and J gave up 9 bases; unmatched junction bases: 9. Germline V CDR1 and CDR2: MDHEN, SYDVKM. The CDR3 nucleotides are TGTGCCAGCAAGGAGGGACTAGCGCTACTTGAGCAGTTCTTC. The encoded protein is CASKEGLALLEQFF.

V and J are TRBV11-2 and TRBJ2-7; TRBD2 is a possible D gene (5 bases). This CDR3 has 11 amino acids. Trimming pared 5 bases from V and 10 bases from J, leaving 12 bases between. In germline, CDR1 is SGHAT, CDR2 FQNNGV. CDR3 sequence reads: CASSEDGVQYF. The CDR3 coding sequence is TGTGCCAGCAGCGAGGACGGGGTACAGTACTTC.

This clone showed up just a few times. The chain combines TRBV9 with TRBJ1-1; 7 nucleotides line up with TRBD1. The germline CDR1 and CDR2 sequences are SGDLS and YYNGEE. V was pared by 0 bases and J by 4 bases, with 3 bases of the junction left unmatched. The CDR3 is made up of 14 amino acids. The CDR3 DNA follows: TGTGCCAGCAGCGTAGAACCAGGGGGCACTGAAGCTTTCTTT. It translates to CASSVEPGGTEAFF.

The chain couples TRBV19 to TRBJ1-3, with no clear D. This CDR3 comprises 15 residues. Germline V lookup: CDR1 LNHDA, CDR2 SQIVND (reference sequence). V gave up 1 base and J gave up 0 bases, with 7 bases separating them. CDR3 loop: CASSIGGVSGNTIYF. The CDR3 nucleotides read TGTGCCAGTAGTATAGGAGGTGTCTCTGGAAACACCATATATTTT. Filled out from reference TRBV19 and TRBJ1-3, the complete variable domain reads DGGITQSPKYLFRKEGQNVTLSCEQNLNHDAMYWYRQDPGQGLRLIYYSQIVNDFQKGDIAEGYSVSREKKESFPLTVTSAQKNPTAFYLCASSIGGVSGNTIYFGEGSWLTVV.

This clone has a handful of counts. This chain joins TRBV5-6 and TRBJ2-1, with TRBD1 identical over 11 bases. Germline V gives CDR1 SGHDT, CDR2 YYEEEE. Unmatched junction bases numbered 6, after V lost 3 bases and J lost 4 bases. This CDR3 has 16 residues. CDR3 bases: TGTGCCAGCAGCTGGGGGACAGGGGGACCTTACAATGAGCAGTTCTTC. Translated: CASSWGTGGPYNEQFF.